These 3 T cell receptor beta chains were all obtained from the same sample, sequenced in a study of a mutant IDH1 vaccine in newly diagnosed glioma. Libraries were prepared by immunoSEQ multiplex PCR; TCRdb keeps only in-frame clonotypes and omits some of them. The repertoire has 65,000 to 70,000 clones, 80% to 90% of them found once; the top ten carry around 3%. As for time point: baseline, week 1 (first vaccination visit). The sample's treatment: pre-vaccination baseline after standard-of-care therapy. The sequences come from PBMCs, collected from a glioma patient treated with radiotherapy, temozolomide or both. The receptors were gathered from a man aged 30 to 45 with glioma.

The chain couples TRBV9 to TRBJ1-3; D is unresolved. Germline CDR1 is SGDLS and CDR2 is YYNGEE. Trimming stripped 0 bases from V and 2 bases from J, with 9 bases between. The CDR3 spans 15 residues. The DNA of the CDR3 is TGTGCCAGCAGCGTAGGGGGATTTGCTGGAAACACCATATATTTT. Its protein is CASSVGGFAGNTIYF.

This clone occurred a few times. This chain connects TRBV25-1 to TRBJ1-1; D is perhaps TRBD1 (6 bases). Germline-derived CDR1 and CDR2 are MGHDK and SYGVNS. Deletions cut 3 bases from V and 7 bases from J, with 6 bases between. The CDR3 covers 11 residues. The CDR3 sequence: CASSETGEAFF. The CDR3 DNA is TGTGCCAGCAGTGAGACAGGTGAAGCTTTCTTT.

This sequence joins TRBV19 and TRBJ1-5; 9 bases align to TRBD1. With V trimmed by 3 bases and J by 0 bases, 15 bases remained unmatched. The CDR3 totals 20 residues. Germline V gene sequence: CDR1 LNHDA, CDR2 SQIVND (reference sequence). Here the CDR3 DNA reads TGTGCCAGTAGTATTTTCGGACAAGGGACAGGGAAACATAGCAATCAGCCCCAGCATTTT. Protein product: CASSIFGQGTGKHSNQPQHF.